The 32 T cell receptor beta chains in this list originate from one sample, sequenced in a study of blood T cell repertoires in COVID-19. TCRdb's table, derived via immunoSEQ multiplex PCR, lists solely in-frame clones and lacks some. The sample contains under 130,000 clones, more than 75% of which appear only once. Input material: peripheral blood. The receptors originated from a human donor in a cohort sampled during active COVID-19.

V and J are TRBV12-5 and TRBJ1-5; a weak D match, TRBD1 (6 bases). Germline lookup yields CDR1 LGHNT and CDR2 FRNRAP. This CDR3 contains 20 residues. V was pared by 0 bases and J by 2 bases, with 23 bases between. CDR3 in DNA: TGTGCTAGTGGTTTGGTAAGGGGGTCCTCCTCGGGCAGGGGCAATCAGCCCCAGCATTTT. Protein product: CASGLVRGSSSGRGNQPQHF.

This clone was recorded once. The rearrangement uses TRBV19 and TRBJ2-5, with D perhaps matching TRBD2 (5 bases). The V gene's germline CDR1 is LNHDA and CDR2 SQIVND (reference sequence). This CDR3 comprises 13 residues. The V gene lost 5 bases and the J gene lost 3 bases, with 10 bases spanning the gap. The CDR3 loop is CASSVLVEETQYF. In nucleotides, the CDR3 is TGTGCCAGTAGTGTACTAGTTGAAGAGACCCAGTACTTC.

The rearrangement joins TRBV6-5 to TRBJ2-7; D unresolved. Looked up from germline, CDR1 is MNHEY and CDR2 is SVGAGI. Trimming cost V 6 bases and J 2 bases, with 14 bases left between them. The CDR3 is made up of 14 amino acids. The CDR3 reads CASRSYSQTYEQYF. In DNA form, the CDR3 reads TGTGCCAGCAGGTCATACAGTCAGACCTACGAGCAGTACTTC.

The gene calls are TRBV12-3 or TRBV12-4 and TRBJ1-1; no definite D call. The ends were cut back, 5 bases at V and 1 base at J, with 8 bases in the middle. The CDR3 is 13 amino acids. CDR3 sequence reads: CASSQRENTEAFF. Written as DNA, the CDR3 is TGTGCCAGCAGTCAGCGGGAGAACACTGAAGCTTTCTTT.

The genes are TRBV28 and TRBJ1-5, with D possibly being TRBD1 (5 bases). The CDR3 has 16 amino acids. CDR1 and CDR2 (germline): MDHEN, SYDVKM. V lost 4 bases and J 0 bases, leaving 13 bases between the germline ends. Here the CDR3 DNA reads TGTGCCAGCAGTTACACCGACAGCTATAGCAATCAGCCCCAGCATTTT. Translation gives CASSYTDSYSNQPQHF. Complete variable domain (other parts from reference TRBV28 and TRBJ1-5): DVKVTQSSRYLVKRTGEKVFLECVQDMDHENMFWYRQDPGLGLRLIYFSYDVKMKEKGDIPEGYSVSREKKERFSLILESASTNQTSMYLCASSYTDSYSNQPQHFGDGTRLSIL.

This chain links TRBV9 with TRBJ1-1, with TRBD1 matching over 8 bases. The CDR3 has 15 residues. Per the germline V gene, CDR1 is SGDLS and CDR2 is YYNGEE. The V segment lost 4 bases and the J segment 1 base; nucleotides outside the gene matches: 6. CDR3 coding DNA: TGTGCCAGCAGCCAGGGGGCAGGGCAGAACACTGAAGCTTTCTTT. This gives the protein CASSQGAGQNTEAFF.

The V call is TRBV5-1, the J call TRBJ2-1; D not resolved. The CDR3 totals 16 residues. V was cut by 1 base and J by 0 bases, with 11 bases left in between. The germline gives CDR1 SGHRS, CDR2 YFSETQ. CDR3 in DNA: TGCGCCAGCAGCTTGACGATTGGTAGCTCCTACAATGAGCAGTTCTTC. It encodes CASSLTIGSSYNEQFF.

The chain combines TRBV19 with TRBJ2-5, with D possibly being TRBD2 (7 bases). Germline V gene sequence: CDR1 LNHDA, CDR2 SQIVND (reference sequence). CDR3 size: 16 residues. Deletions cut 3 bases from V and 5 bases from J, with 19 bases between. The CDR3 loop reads CASSIGGRFSAETQYF. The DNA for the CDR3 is TGTGCCAGTAGTATCGGGGGGCGCTTTTCGGCCGAGACCCAGTACTTC.

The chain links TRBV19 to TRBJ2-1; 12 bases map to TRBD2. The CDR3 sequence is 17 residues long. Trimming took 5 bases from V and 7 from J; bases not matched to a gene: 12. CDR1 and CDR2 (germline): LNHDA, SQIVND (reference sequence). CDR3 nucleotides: TGTGCCAGTAGTCCCCTACAACTAGCGGGAGGTACTAATGAGCAGTTCTTC. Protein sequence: CASSPLQLAGGTNEQFF.

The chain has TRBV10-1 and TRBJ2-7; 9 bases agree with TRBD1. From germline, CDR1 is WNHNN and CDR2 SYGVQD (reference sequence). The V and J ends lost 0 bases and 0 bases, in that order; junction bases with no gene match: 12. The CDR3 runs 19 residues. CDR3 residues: CASSESSTHRGPVSYEQYF. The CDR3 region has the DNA TGCGCCAGCAGTGAGTCGAGTACCCACAGGGGGCCGGTCTCCTACGAGCAGTACTTC.

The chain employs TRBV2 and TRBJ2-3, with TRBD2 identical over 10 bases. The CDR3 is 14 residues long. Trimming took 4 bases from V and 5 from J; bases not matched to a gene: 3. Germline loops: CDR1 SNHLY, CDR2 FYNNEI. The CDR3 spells CASSGTSGQDTQYF. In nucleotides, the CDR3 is TGTGCCAGCAGTGGGACTAGCGGCCAAGATACGCAGTATTTT.

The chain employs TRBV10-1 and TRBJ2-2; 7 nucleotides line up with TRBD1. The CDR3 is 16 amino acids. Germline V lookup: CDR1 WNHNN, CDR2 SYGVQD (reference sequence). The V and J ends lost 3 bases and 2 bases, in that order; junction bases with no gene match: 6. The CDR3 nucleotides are TGCGCCAGCAGTGACCGGACAGGAATCAACACCGGGGAGCTGTTTTTT. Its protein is CASSDRTGINTGELFF.

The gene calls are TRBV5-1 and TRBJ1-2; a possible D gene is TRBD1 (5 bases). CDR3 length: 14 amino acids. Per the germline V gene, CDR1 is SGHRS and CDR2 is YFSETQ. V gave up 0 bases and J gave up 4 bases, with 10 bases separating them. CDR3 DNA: TGCGCCAGCAGCTTGGGACAGACGGTCTATGGCTACACCTTC. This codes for CASSLGQTVYGYTF.

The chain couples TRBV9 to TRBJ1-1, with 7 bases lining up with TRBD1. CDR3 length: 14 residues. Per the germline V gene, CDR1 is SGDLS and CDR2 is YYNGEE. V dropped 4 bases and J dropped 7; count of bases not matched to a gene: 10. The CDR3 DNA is TGTGCCAGCAGCAAATCCAACAGGGGCGGTGAAGCTTTCTTT. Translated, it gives CASSKSNRGGEAFF. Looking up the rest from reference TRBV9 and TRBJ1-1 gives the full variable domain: DSGVTQTPKHLITATGQRVTLRCSPRSGDLSVYWYQQSLDQGLQFLIQYYNGEERAKGNILERFSAQQFPDLHSELNLSSLELGDSALYFCASSKSNRGGEAFFGQGTRLTVV.

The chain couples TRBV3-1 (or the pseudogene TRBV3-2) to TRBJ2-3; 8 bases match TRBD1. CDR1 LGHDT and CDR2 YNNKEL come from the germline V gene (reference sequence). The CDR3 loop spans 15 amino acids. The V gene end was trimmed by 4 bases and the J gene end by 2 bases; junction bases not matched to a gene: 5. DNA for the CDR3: TGTGCCAGCAGCCCGGGACAGGTCAACACAGATACGCAGTATTTT. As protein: CASSPGQVNTDTQYF.

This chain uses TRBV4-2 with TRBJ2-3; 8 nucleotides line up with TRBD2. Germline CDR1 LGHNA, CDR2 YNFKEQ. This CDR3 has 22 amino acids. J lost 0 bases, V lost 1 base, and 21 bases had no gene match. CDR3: CASSQAMIAGRVGGTSTDTQYF. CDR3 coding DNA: TGTGCCAGCAGCCAAGCTATGATAGCGGGACGAGTAGGGGGGACTAGCACAGATACGCAGTATTTT.

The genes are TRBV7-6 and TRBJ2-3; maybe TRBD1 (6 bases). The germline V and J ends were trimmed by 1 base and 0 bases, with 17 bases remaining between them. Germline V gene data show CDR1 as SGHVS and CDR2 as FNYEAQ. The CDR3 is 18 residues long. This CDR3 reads CASSLGKDSLTSTDTQYF. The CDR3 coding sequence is TGTGCCAGCAGCTTAGGAAAGGACAGCCTCACTAGCACAGATACGCAGTATTTT.

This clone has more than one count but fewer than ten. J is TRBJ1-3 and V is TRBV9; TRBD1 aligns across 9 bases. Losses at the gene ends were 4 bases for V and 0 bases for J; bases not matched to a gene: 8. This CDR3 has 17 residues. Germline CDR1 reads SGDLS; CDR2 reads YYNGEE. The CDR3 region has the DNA TGTGCCAGCAGCCTAACGGACAGGGGATACTCTGGAAACACCATATATTTT. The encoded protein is CASSLTDRGYSGNTIYF.

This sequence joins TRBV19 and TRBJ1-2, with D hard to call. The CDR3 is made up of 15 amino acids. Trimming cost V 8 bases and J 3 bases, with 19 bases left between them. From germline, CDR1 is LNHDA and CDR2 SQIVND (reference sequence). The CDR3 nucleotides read TGTGCCAGTCACGGGAGTAACCCTTTAGACTATGGCTACACCTTC. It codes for CASHGSNPLDYGYTF.

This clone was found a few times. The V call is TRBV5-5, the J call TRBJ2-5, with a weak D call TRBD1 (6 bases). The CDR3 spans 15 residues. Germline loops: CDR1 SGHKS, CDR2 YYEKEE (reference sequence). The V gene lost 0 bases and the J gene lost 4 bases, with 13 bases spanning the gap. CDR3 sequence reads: CASSLELQGPETQYF. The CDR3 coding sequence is TGTGCCAGCAGCTTGGAGTTACAGGGCCCAGAGACCCAGTACTTC.

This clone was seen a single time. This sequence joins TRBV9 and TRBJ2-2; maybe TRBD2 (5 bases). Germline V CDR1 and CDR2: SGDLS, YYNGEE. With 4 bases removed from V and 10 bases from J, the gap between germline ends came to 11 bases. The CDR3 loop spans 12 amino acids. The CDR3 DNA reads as TGTGCCAGCAGCCTAGGGAGTGAGGAGCTGTTTTTT. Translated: CASSLGSEELFF.

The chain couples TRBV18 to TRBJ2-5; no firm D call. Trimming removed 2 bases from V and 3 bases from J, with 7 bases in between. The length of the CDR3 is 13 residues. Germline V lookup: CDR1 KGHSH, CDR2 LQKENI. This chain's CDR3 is CASSPIAKETQYF. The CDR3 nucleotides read TGTGCCAGCTCACCAATTGCTAAAGAGACCCAGTACTTC.

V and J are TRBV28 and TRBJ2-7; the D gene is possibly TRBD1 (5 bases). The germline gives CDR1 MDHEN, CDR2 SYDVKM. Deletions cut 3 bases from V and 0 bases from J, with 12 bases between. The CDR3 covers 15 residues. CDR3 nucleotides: TGTGCCAGCAGTTTGGGGCGGCAACCCTCCTACGAGCAGTACTTC. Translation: CASSLGRQPSYEQYF.

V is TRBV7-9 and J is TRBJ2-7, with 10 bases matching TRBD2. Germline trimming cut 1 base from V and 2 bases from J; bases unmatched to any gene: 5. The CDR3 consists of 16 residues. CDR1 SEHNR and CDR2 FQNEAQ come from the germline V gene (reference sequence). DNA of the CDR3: TGTGCCAGCAGCTTAGGTGTAGCGGGAGGTGCCTACGAGCAGTACTTC. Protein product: CASSLGVAGGAYEQYF.

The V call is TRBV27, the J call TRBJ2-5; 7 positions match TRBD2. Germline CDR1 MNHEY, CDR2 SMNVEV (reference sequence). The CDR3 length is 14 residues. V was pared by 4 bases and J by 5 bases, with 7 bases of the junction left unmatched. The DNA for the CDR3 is TGTGCCAGCAGTTCCCCGACTAGCCGGGAGACCCAGTACTTC. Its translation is CASSSPTSRETQYF.

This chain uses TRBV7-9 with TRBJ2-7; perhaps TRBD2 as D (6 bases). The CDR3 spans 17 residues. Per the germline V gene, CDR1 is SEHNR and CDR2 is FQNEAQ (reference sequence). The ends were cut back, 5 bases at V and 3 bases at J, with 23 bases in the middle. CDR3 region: CASSPGEDSAGDYEQYF. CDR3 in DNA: TGTGCCAGCAGCCCGGGGGAAGACAGCGCCGGCGACTACGAGCAGTACTTC. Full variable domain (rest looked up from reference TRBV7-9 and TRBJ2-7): DTGVSQNPRHKITKRGQNVTFRCDPISEHNRLYWYRQTLGQGPEFLTYFQNEAQLEKSRLLSDRFSAERPKGSFSTLEIQRTEQGDSAMYLCASSPGEDSAGDYEQYFGPGTRLTVT.

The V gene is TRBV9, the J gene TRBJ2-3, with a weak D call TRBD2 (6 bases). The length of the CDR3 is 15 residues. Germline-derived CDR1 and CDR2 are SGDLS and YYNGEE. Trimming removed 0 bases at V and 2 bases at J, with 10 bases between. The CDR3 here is CASSVGGGNTDTQYF. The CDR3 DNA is TGTGCCAGCAGCGTAGGAGGAGGGAACACAGATACGCAGTATTTT.

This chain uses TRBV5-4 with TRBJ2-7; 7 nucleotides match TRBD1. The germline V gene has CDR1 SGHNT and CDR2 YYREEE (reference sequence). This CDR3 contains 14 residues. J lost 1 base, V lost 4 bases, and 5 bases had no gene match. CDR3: CASSRTGASYEQYF. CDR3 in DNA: TGTGCCAGCAGCCGGACAGGCGCATCCTACGAGCAGTACTTC.

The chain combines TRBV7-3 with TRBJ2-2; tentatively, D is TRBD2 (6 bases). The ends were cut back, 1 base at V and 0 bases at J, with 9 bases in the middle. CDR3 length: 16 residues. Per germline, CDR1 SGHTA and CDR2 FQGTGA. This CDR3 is CASSLMGGSNTGELFF. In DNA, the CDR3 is TGTGCCAGCAGCTTAATGGGGGGTTCGAACACCGGGGAGCTGTTTTTT. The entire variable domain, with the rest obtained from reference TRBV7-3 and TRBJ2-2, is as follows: GAGVSQTPSNKVTEKGKYVELRCDPISGHTALYWYRQSLGQGPEFLIYFQGTGAADDSGLPNDRFFAVRPEGSVSTLKIQRTERGDSAVYLCASSLMGGSNTGELFFGEGSRLTVL.

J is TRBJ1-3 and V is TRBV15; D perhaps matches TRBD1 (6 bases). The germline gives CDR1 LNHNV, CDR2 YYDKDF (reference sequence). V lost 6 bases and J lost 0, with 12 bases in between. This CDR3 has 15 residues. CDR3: CATSKDSYSGNTIYF. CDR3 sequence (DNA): TGTGCCACCAGTAAGGACAGTTACTCTGGAAACACCATATATTTT.

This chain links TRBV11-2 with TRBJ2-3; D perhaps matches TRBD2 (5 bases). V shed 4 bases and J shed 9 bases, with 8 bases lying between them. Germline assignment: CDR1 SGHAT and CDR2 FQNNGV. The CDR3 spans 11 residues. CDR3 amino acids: CASSSSGTQYF. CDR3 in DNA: TGTGCCAGCAGCTCCTCGGGGACGCAGTATTTT.

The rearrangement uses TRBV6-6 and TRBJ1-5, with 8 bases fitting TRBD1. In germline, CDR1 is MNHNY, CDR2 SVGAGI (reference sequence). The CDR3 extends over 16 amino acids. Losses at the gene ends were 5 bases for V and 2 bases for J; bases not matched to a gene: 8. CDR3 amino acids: CASSGGLGQGNQPQHF. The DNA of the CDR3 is TGTGCCAGCAGTGGCGGATTGGGACAGGGCAATCAGCCCCAGCATTTT.